This T cell receptor (beta chain) is drawn from a study of regulatory T cells in long-lasting Graves disease. Arm-PCR with iRepertoire HTBI primers amplified the CDR3 regions for these TCR beta libraries. TCRdb independently ran MiXCR on the multiplex PCR reads; one entry per CDR3 protein. This sample has 300,000 to 500,000 distinct CDR3 sequences, with less than 25% found just once. This clonotype was counted ten times or more. Germline lookup yields CDR1 MNHNS and CDR2 SASEGT. J was trimmed by 6 bases and V by 8 bases; bases with no gene match: 8. This CDR3 comprises 13 residues. As to time point: persistent/refractory GD, antithyroid drugs over 5 years with positive TRAb. Following extraction of RNA from PBMCs, that RNA was used to make the TCR library. American Thyroid Association guidelines were used to diagnose Graves' disease. Patients came through an endocrinology department, and that department was in Xi'an, China.

The sample consisted of peripheral blood mononuclear cells (PBMCs), taken when the disease was refractory, from a patient treated with antithyroid drugs. The sequence was obtained from a female donor with Graves disease. The chain is built from TRBV6-1 and TRBJ1-1, with TRBD1 identical over 8 bases. The CDR3 DNA reads TGTGCCAGCCGCCCAGGGGGCCAGGCTGAAGCTTTCTTT. This encodes CASRPGGQAEAFF.